This entry lists 5 T cell receptor beta chains sequenced from one sample in a study of technical replicates of blood from a few donors. Sequencing used immunoSEQ multiplex PCR; TCRdb keeps in-frame clones, though not all of them. The top ten hold more than 0.2% of the sample, which has fewer than 90,000 clones, approximately 94% seen once. Material for sequencing was T cells isolated from PBMCs. These receptors were collected from a human donor in good health.

This clone has only a few counts. CDR3 region: CASSSSRGNQPQHF. The DNA for the CDR3 is TGTGCCAGCAGCTCTAGTCGGGGCAATCAGCCCCAGCATTTT. This chain uses TRBV7-9 with TRBJ1-5; D ambiguous. Germline assignment: CDR1 SEHNR and CDR2 FQNEAQ (reference sequence). The V end was cut by 4 bases, the J end by 2 bases, with 9 bases between. The length of the CDR3 is 14 residues.

The rearrangement links TRBV11-3 to TRBJ2-5; 15 positions match TRBD2. V dropped 3 bases and J dropped 5; count of bases not matched to a gene: 10. The CDR3 spans 18 residues. Germline V gene data show CDR1 as SGHNT and CDR2 as YENEEA. Here the CDR3 reads CASSLVRTSGGAGETQYF. CDR3 coding DNA: TGTGCCAGCAGCTTGGTACGGACTAGCGGGGGGGCCGGGGAGACCCAGTACTTC.

The rearrangement links TRBV7-9 to TRBJ2-7; TRBD1 matches at 8 bases. Looked up from germline, CDR1 is SEHNR and CDR2 is FQNEAQ (reference sequence). The CDR3 is made up of 15 amino acids. V trimming: 4 bases; J trimming: 4 bases; junction bases outside the gene matches: 9. The CDR3 region is CASSSQDRGGYEQYF. The CDR3 bases are TGTGCCAGCAGCTCGCAAGACAGGGGAGGTTACGAGCAGTACTTC. The whole variable domain, filled in from reference TRBV7-9 and TRBJ2-7, reads DTGVSQNPRHKITKRGQNVTFRCDPISEHNRLYWYRQTLGQGPEFLTYFQNEAQLEKSRLLSDRFSAERPKGSFSTLEIQRTEQGDSAMYLCASSSQDRGGYEQYFGPGTRLTVT.

This chain uses TRBV19 with TRBJ2-5, with TRBD2 identical over 11 bases. The germline V gene has CDR1 LNHDA and CDR2 SQIVND (reference sequence). The CDR3 totals 17 residues. Losses at the gene ends were 3 bases for V and 4 bases for J; bases not matched to a gene: 10. CDR3 protein: CASSMEAVAGGRETQYF. The CDR3 DNA is TGTGCCAGTAGTATGGAGGCGGTAGCGGGAGGGAGAGAGACCCAGTACTTC.

This sequence joins TRBV5-1 and TRBJ2-2; TRBD1 might be the D (6 bases). Germline CDR1 and CDR2: SGHRS and YFSETQ. Deletions cut 8 bases from V and 11 bases from J, with 16 bases between. The CDR3 is made up of 12 amino acids. The CDR3 nucleotides are TGCGCCAGTTGGACAGTCGTCGATGAGCTGTTTTTT. Amino acids: CASWTVVDELFF.